Listed below are T cell receptor beta chains from one sample, sequenced in a study of T-cell memory formation after mild COVID-19. A single record per CDR3 protein comes from TCRdb applying MiXCR to the 5' RACE reads. This table has a few hundred thousand distinct CDR3 sequences, around 25% appearing once. The specimen was PBMCs or a T cell subset sorted from them (not recorded which). These receptors came from an adult woman who had mild COVID-19 (a few samples of this study predate the infection). Cell type and time point are not known. Each CDR3 is given with its conserved first and last residue. D genes are given only for firm matches. Only some rows state a clone size, as once, few, many or a class for expanded clones.

abundance: -; d_gene: -; v_gene: TRBV6-1; j_gene: TRBJ2-6; CDR3nt: TGTGCCAGCAGTGAACTAGGCTCTGGGGCCAACGTCCTGACTTTC; CDR3aa: CASSELGSGANVLTF
abundance: -; d_gene: -; v_gene: TRBV27; j_gene: TRBJ2-7; CDR3nt: TGTGCCAGCAGTTATAGGGCGGAACCCTACGAGCAGTACTTC; CDR3aa: CASSYRAEPYEQYF
abundance: -; d_gene: -; v_gene: TRBV23-1; j_gene: TRBJ1-2; CDR3nt: TGCGCCAGCAGTCCCCGGCAGGGTCAGCGAACGGACTATGGCTACACCTTC; CDR3aa: CASSPRQGQRTDYGYTF
abundance: -; d_gene: -; v_gene: TRBV25-1; j_gene: TRBJ2-3; CDR3nt: TGTGCCAGCAGTCGTGGGGGCGGGGGAACAGATACGCAGTATTTT; CDR3aa: CASSRGGGGTDTQYF
abundance: few; d_gene: TRBD2; v_gene: TRBV6-4; j_gene: TRBJ2-7; CDR3nt: TGTGCCAGCAGTGACTCGGAGGGGGGACTAGCCCCGTACGAGCAGTACTTC; CDR3aa: CASSDSEGGLAPYEQYF
abundance: few; d_gene: -; v_gene: TRBV6-2/TRBV6-3; j_gene: TRBJ2-7; CDR3nt: TGTGCCAGCAGTTACTCCTTTTTGTACGAGCAGTACTTC; CDR3aa: CASSYSFLYEQYF
abundance: few; d_gene: TRBD1; v_gene: TRBV6-2/TRBV6-3; j_gene: TRBJ1-5; CDR3nt: TGTGCCAGCAGTCACGGACAGGGCAATCAGCCCCAGCATTTT; CDR3aa: CASSHGQGNQPQHF
abundance: -; d_gene: -; v_gene: TRBV12-3/TRBV12-4; j_gene: TRBJ2-7; CDR3nt: TGTGCCAGCAGCCCCTCGGGTCGCAGCTACGAGCAGTACTTC; CDR3aa: CASSPSGRSYEQYF
abundance: few; d_gene: -; v_gene: TRBV7-2; j_gene: TRBJ2-7; CDR3nt: TGTGCCAGCAGACAGGGTAAGGGCTACGAGCAGTACTTC; CDR3aa: CASRQGKGYEQYF
abundance: -; d_gene: TRBD2; v_gene: TRBV24-1; j_gene: TRBJ2-1; CDR3nt: TGTGCCACCAGTGAACTTCGGACTAGCGGGGGCCGTAATGAGCAGTTCTTC; CDR3aa: CATSELRTSGGRNEQFF
abundance: -; d_gene: TRBD1; v_gene: TRBV18; j_gene: TRBJ1-1; CDR3nt: TGTGCCAGCTCACCACCTTTGCGGACAGGGGTCTATACTGAAGCTTTCTTT; CDR3aa: CASSPPLRTGVYTEAFF
abundance: few; d_gene: -; v_gene: TRBV21-1; j_gene: TRBJ2-7; CDR3nt: TGTGCCAGCAGCAAAGAGGGCCCGATTAAGGCAGGGGCCTACGAGCAGTACTTC; CDR3aa: CASSKEGPIKAGAYEQYF
abundance: -; d_gene: TRBD1; v_gene: TRBV29-1; j_gene: TRBJ1-1; CDR3nt: TGCAGCGTGGGACAGGGGGCAACTGAAGCTTTCTTT; CDR3aa: CSVGQGATEAFF
abundance: -; d_gene: -; v_gene: TRBV18; j_gene: TRBJ2-1; CDR3nt: TGTGCCAGCTCACCACCGGGGAACAATGAGCAGTTCTTC; CDR3aa: CASSPPGNNEQFF
abundance: -; d_gene: TRBD2; v_gene: TRBV24-1; j_gene: TRBJ2-1; CDR3nt: TGTGCCACCAGTGATACGGGACTAGCGGGGGGGTCCTCCTACAATGAGCAGTTCTTC; CDR3aa: CATSDTGLAGGSSYNEQFF
abundance: few; d_gene: -; v_gene: TRBV7-9; j_gene: TRBJ2-1; CDR3nt: TGTGCCAGCAGCTTATCGGGAGTTACAAACTGGAACCGAAATGAGCAGTTCTTC; CDR3aa: CASSLSGVTNWNRNEQFF
abundance: few; d_gene: -; v_gene: TRBV30; j_gene: TRBJ2-7; CDR3nt: TGTGCCTGGAGTGAGAAGACCTACGAGCAGTACTTC; CDR3aa: CAWSEKTYEQYF
abundance: -; d_gene: -; v_gene: TRBV20-1; j_gene: TRBJ2-7; CDR3nt: TGCAGTGCTTATACAGGGTCCCACTACGAGCAGTACTTC; CDR3aa: CSAYTGSHYEQYF
abundance: -; d_gene: -; v_gene: TRBV7-2; j_gene: TRBJ2-1; CDR3nt: TGTGCCAGCAGCCTTTTACACCATTCCGTCTACAATGAGCAGTTCTTC; CDR3aa: CASSLLHHSVYNEQFF
abundance: -; d_gene: TRBD2; v_gene: TRBV7-6; j_gene: TRBJ2-1; CDR3nt: TGTGCCAGCAGCCCTCTCCGGGAGGGCCTATACAATGAGCAGTTCTTC; CDR3aa: CASSPLREGLYNEQFF
abundance: -; d_gene: TRBD1; v_gene: TRBV12-3/TRBV12-4; j_gene: TRBJ1-5; CDR3nt: TGTGCCAGCAGCGACCCGGGACAGGGAGTTAGGGCCCAGCATTTT; CDR3aa: CASSDPGQGVRAQHF
abundance: -; d_gene: TRBD2; v_gene: TRBV24-1; j_gene: TRBJ2-7; CDR3nt: TGTGCCGTCCGCACTAGCGGGAGTCACGAGCAGTACTTC; CDR3aa: CAVRTSGSHEQYF
abundance: -; d_gene: -; v_gene: TRBV3-1; j_gene: TRBJ1-4; CDR3nt: TGTGCCAGCAGCTCCGTACCTCCAGGGGTACATGAAAAACTGTTTTTT; CDR3aa: CASSSVPPGVHEKLFF
abundance: -; d_gene: -; v_gene: TRBV7-8; j_gene: TRBJ2-1; CDR3nt: TGTGCCAGCATGAGGTTTCAGTTTGATGAGCAGTTCTTC; CDR3aa: CASMRFQFDEQFF
abundance: -; d_gene: TRBD1; v_gene: TRBV3-1; j_gene: TRBJ1-1; CDR3nt: TGTGCCAGCAGTCGAGACAGGGTAGGGACTGAAGCTTTCTTT; CDR3aa: CASSRDRVGTEAFF
abundance: few; d_gene: TRBD1; v_gene: TRBV5-1; j_gene: TRBJ2-7; CDR3nt: TGCGCCAGCAGCTGGTACTCCGGGACAGGGCTCAACGAGCAGTACTTC; CDR3aa: CASSWYSGTGLNEQYF
abundance: many; d_gene: -; v_gene: TRBV4-1; j_gene: TRBJ2-5; CDR3nt: TGCGCCAGCAGCCGGGTCGCGGGGCCGGAGACCCAGTACTTC; CDR3aa: CASSRVAGPETQYF
abundance: -; d_gene: -; v_gene: TRBV15; j_gene: TRBJ2-3; CDR3nt: TGTGCCACCTCAGATCGGAGGGTCACAGATACGCAGTATTTT; CDR3aa: CATSDRRVTDTQYF
abundance: -; d_gene: -; v_gene: TRBV6-6; j_gene: TRBJ2-3; CDR3nt: TGTGCCAGCAGTTATTCCCTTCCAGGAGTCACAGATACGCAGTATTTT; CDR3aa: CASSYSLPGVTDTQYF
abundance: -; d_gene: -; v_gene: TRBV18; j_gene: TRBJ1-1; CDR3nt: TGTGCCAGCTCACATGGGCGTATGAACACTGAAGCTTTCTTT; CDR3aa: CASSHGRMNTEAFF
abundance: -; d_gene: TRBD1; v_gene: TRBV27; j_gene: TRBJ2-4; CDR3nt: TGTGCCAGCAGACCCTTCCAGGGGGACATTCAGTACTTC; CDR3aa: CASRPFQGDIQYF
abundance: few; d_gene: TRBD2; v_gene: TRBV7-3; j_gene: TRBJ2-1; CDR3nt: TGTGCCAGCAGCGCTAGCGGGAAAGCGGGTGAGCAGTTCTTC; CDR3aa: CASSASGKAGEQFF
abundance: few; d_gene: -; v_gene: TRBV15; j_gene: TRBJ2-7; CDR3nt: TGTGCCACCAGCAGAACCGGGGGGACAGGACGATCCTACGAGCAGTACTTC; CDR3aa: CATSRTGGTGRSYEQYF
abundance: few; d_gene: TRBD1; v_gene: TRBV6-5; j_gene: TRBJ2-1; CDR3nt: TGTGCCAGCAGTTCGGACAGGGGGACCTACAATGAGCAGTTCTTC; CDR3aa: CASSSDRGTYNEQFF
abundance: -; d_gene: -; v_gene: TRBV5-1; j_gene: TRBJ1-1; CDR3nt: TGCGCCAGCAGCTTGCACGCAGGGAACACTGAAGCTTTCTTT; CDR3aa: CASSLHAGNTEAFF
abundance: many; d_gene: TRBD2; v_gene: TRBV2; j_gene: TRBJ2-1; CDR3nt: TGTGCCAGCAAGACTAGCGGCTTCTACAATGAGCAGTTCTTC; CDR3aa: CASKTSGFYNEQFF